This TCR beta chain was recovered during a study of cytomegalovirus exposure and HLA in healthy donors. 13 Jbeta primers and 60 Vbeta primers were used for the PCR. The data were produced by immunoSEQ multiplex PCR, yet TCRdb's version contains in-frame clones alone and is incomplete. The sample consists of 250,000 to 300,000 clones, approximately 91% of them appearing once. Per the germline V gene, CDR1 is SNHLY and CDR2 is FYNNEI. J lost 6 bases, V lost 7 bases, and 9 bases had no gene match. The CDR3 sequence is 16 residues long. The chain couples TRBV2 to TRBJ1-4, with 12 bases that match TRBD1. Sequences were obtained from PBMCs. This clonotype was sampled from a girl between 2 and 10 years old in good health and CMV-seronegative. CDR3 sequence reads: CASKGTGGRRDEKLFF. As DNA, the CDR3 is TGTGCCAGCAAAGGGACAGGGGGCAGAAGGGATGAAAAACTGTTTTTT.